This TCR beta chain stems from a study of patients and donors after allogeneic stem cell transplantation. TCRdb recomputed calls from the RT-PCR reads with MiXCR, one row per CDR3 protein. The table shows thousands of distinct CDR3 sequences, with roughly a fifth occurring only once. This clonotype is medium-sized in the sample. The source is a human donor who was either an allogeneic HSCT recipient or a stem cell or donor lymphocyte infusion donor (not recorded which). It is not recorded whose cells these are; they may come from a transplant donor. Sequences were obtained from blood, either unsorted or a sorted T cell fraction (not recorded which).

DNA for the CDR3: TGTGCCAGCAGCTACAGGGCAGGGGGCACTGAAGCTTTCTTT. It codes for CASSYRAGGTEAFF. The chain has TRBV7-2 and TRBJ1-1; TRBD1 matches 7 bases. Germline V gene lookup returns CDR1 SGHTA and CDR2 FQGNSA. CDR3 length equals 14 residues. V lost 4 bases and J lost 4; bases outside the gene matches: 6.